This T cell receptor (beta chain) stems from a study of a mutant IDH1 vaccine in newly diagnosed glioma. Study-wide context: There were approximately 62% males and 37.5% females among treated patients, whose mean age was approximately 38 years. Beforehand, treatment had been radiotherapy, temozolomide, or both; the majority received both. Whole-study findings and limits: Across multiple MHC alleles, 80% to 95% of patients had vaccine-induced responses. Pseudoprogression seemed unlinked to shifts in top peripheral T cell clonotypes.

Time point described: baseline, week 1 (first vaccination visit). Treatment described: pre-vaccination baseline after standard-of-care therapy. Germline CDR1 reads MNHEY; CDR2 reads SVGAGI. Deletions cut 6 bases from V and 6 bases from J, with 12 bases between. This CDR3 has 13 amino acids. Comment on this clone: The target antigen is unknown.

Using immunoSEQ multiplex PCR, the repertoire was profiled, and TCRdb retains in-frame clones only, with some absent. The repertoire includes 25,000 to 35,000 clones, approximately 86% of them detected once, and around 5% sits in the top ten. The source of this sequence is a woman in her 40s with glioma. This specimen consisted of PBMCs, obtained from a glioma patient treated with radiotherapy, temozolomide or both. V gene TRBV6-5 combines with J gene TRBJ1-5; D uncertain. The CDR3: CASSPERFQPQHF. CDR3 DNA sequence: TGTGCCAGCAGCCCTGAACGGTTTCAGCCCCAGCATTTT.